Following are 6 T cell receptor beta chains from one sample sequenced in a study of siplizumab effects on memory and regulatory T cells. Profiling relied on immunoSEQ multiplex PCR, and the TCRdb table lists in-frame clones only, not all of them. The table lists some 100,000 clones, around 94% of them singletons. Sequenced input: non-Treg CD4+ T cells sorted from blood. Receptors originate from a human donor in good health.

V and J are TRBV7-8 and TRBJ2-1; TRBD2 aligns across 9 bases. With 5 bases clipped from V and 7 bases from J, the junction kept 12 bases outside the gene matches. Germline V gives CDR1 SGHVS, CDR2 FQNEAQ. This CDR3 region has 16 residues. DNA for the CDR3: TGTGCCAGCAGCGTACCCTTAGCGGGAGTTAAGAATGAGCAGTTCTTC. Protein product: CASSVPLAGVKNEQFF.

The rearrangement joins TRBV7-8 to TRBJ2-7, with 7 bases identical to TRBD1. There are 13 residues in the CDR3. Trimming cost V 4 bases and J 4 bases; bases outside gene matches: 4. CDR1 is SGHVS and CDR2 is FQNEAQ in the germline V gene. CDR3 amino acids: CASSSDRFYEQYF. CDR3 sequence (DNA): TGTGCCAGCAGCTCGGACAGGTTTTACGAGCAGTACTTC.

This clone was recorded only once. The chain couples TRBV4-2 to TRBJ2-2, with 8 bases identical to TRBD2. The CDR3 consists of 19 residues. Germline CDR1 and CDR2: LGHNA and YNFKEQ. The J segment lost 3 bases and the V segment lost 3 bases, leaving 15 bases of the junction unmatched. The CDR3 bases are TGTGCCAGCAGCCATTTGGTCGGGAGGGCCTCTAAGGACACCGGGGAGCTGTTTTTT. This codes for CASSHLVGRASKDTGELFF.

This chain links TRBV18 with TRBJ2-1, with D maybe TRBD2 (6 bases). V was cut by 9 bases and J by 13 bases, with 19 bases left in between. This CDR3 has 12 residues. Germline V gene data show CDR1 as KGHSH and CDR2 as LQKENI. The CDR3 DNA sequence: TGTGCCAGTTCAAGCGGGTCCTCGCCCCAGTTCTTC. This sequence encodes CASSSGSSPQFF.

J is TRBJ1-5 and V is TRBV6-1; 7 bases are a match to TRBD1. V was pared by 6 bases and J by 3 bases, with 8 bases of the junction left unmatched. The V gene's germline CDR1 is MNHNS and CDR2 SASEGT. The CDR3 runs to 15 residues. The CDR3 reads CASRTGQGDNQPQHF. Written as DNA, the CDR3 is TGTGCCAGCAGGACGGGGCAGGGGGACAATCAGCCCCAGCATTTT.

The rearrangement links TRBV11-2 to TRBJ2-1; 9 positions match TRBD2. The CDR3 loop spans 14 amino acids. V was pared by 7 bases and J by 10 bases, with 11 bases of the junction left unmatched. Germline V lookup: CDR1 SGHAT, CDR2 FQNNGV. The CDR3 nucleotides read TGTGCCAGCAAATTCGTAGCGGGGGCCTCCGAGCAGTTCTTC. Amino acids: CASKFVAGASEQFF.